This TCR beta chain was identified during a study of patients and donors after allogeneic stem cell transplantation. TCRdb independently ran MiXCR on the RT-PCR reads; one entry per CDR3 protein. The sample contains 800,000 to 1,000,000 distinct CDR3 sequences, approximately 19% of which appear only once. This clonotype was observed a handful of times. V gave up 3 bases and J gave up 1 base, with 6 bases separating them. Germline V gene lookup returns CDR1 LNHNV and CDR2 YYDKDF (reference sequence). This CDR3 has 14 amino acids. What was sequenced was blood, either unsorted or a sorted T cell fraction (not recorded which). The sequence was obtained from a human donor who was either an allogeneic HSCT recipient or a stem cell or donor lymphocyte infusion donor (not recorded which). It is not recorded whose cells these are; they may come from a transplant donor. The chain has TRBV15 and TRBJ2-2, with D possibly being TRBD1 (5 bases). The CDR3 region has the DNA TGTGCCACCAGCAGCACAGGGAACACCGGGGAGCTGTTTTTT. Its protein is CATSSTGNTGELFF.